Described below is a single T cell receptor beta chain sequence and its context. What it binds is not known. Repertoires were generated with immunoSEQ multiplex PCR, while TCRdb's copy carries only in-frame clones and drops some. The sample includes about 3,400 clones, 78% of them seen just once. The data derive from a study of immune evolution from preneoplasia to lung adenocarcinoma. Study-level findings and limits: Later-stage lesions appeared to have more T cells, more diversity, less clonality.

The receptor was derived from a person aged 65-85 years with lung adenocarcinoma. The sequenced sample was FFPE atypical adenomatous hyperplasia tissue from the lung. This sample's subset: atypical adenomatous hyperplasia (AAH), lung preneoplasia.

The DNA of the CDR3 is TGCGCCAGCCTTGATGGATCCAGAGCGGATGAGCAGTTCTTC. Translating it yields CASLDGSRADEQFF. The rearrangement links TRBV10-2 to TRBJ2-1, with a tentative D call TRBD2 (5 bases). Deletions cut 8 bases from V and 8 bases from J, with 19 bases between. This CDR3 comprises 14 residues. The germline gives CDR1 WSHSY, CDR2 SAAADI.